This T cell receptor beta chain is drawn from a study of early T cells in non-severe SARS-CoV-2 infection. About the research overall: Sequenced bulk RNA came from whole blood that was unsorted, and chains were unpaired.

Unique molecular identifiers (one per individual cDNA molecule) were attached. TCRdb reanalysed the 5' RACE reads using MiXCR and keeps one entry per CDR3 protein. The sample comprises 35,000 to 45,000 distinct CDR3 sequences, roughly 6.2% of which are singletons, and roughly 7.7% rests with the top ten. CDR3 length: 14 residues. Trimming stripped 0 bases from V and 5 bases from J, with 10 bases between. CDR1 SGHDN and CDR2 FVKESK come from the germline V gene. Study-wide results and limits: VDJdb matching favored anti-spike CD8 responses, missing private and CD4 specificities.

Comments on this clonotype: Its antigen remains unidentified.

The chain employs TRBV14 and TRBJ2-5; D is possibly TRBD1 (6 bases). The receptor comes from an adult who was a healthcare worker with PCR-confirmed SARS-CoV-2 infection or an uninfected control (not recorded which). The input for sequencing was whole blood, taken at baseline. CDR3 nucleotide sequence: TGTGCCAGCAGCCAAGAGTGGGGGCTGGAGACCCAGTACTTC. This translates into CASSQEWGLETQYF.